A selection of T cell receptor beta chains follows, all from one sample in a study of blood T cell repertoires in COVID-19. Profiling relied on immunoSEQ multiplex PCR, and the TCRdb table lists in-frame clones only, not all of them. The table records 300,000 to 400,000 clones, approximately 90% of them present only once. Sequencing was carried out using PBMCs or T cells enriched from blood (not recorded which). The origin of the receptors is a woman between 25 and 40 years old who had been exposed to COVID-19. Each CDR3 is given with its conserved first and last residue. The order of the fields is clone size, D gene, J gene, V gene, CDR3 DNA, CDR3 protein. The D gene is left open where the match is weak. Size is omitted from some rows. Given values are once, few, many or a class for expanded clones.

size: NA; D: NA; J: TRBJ1-1; V: TRBV25-1; DNA: TGTGCCAGCCTGGGGCTGCAGGGCCCAGCTTTCTTT; CDR3: CASLGLQGPAFF
size: NA; D: TRBD1; J: TRBJ1-5; V: TRBV7-4; DNA: TGTGCCAGCAGCGACAGGGGGCTCAATCAGCCCCAGCATTTT; CDR3: CASSDRGLNQPQHF
size: NA; D: NA; J: TRBJ1-1; V: TRBV4-1; DNA: TGCGCCAGCAGCCTAGCGCAGTGGACCAACACTGAAGCTTTCTTT; CDR3: CASSLAQWTNTEAFF
size: NA; D: NA; J: TRBJ2-5; V: TRBV24-1; DNA: TGTGCCACCAGCGACAGGGAGACCCAGTACTTC; CDR3: CATSDRETQYF
size: NA; D: NA; J: TRBJ2-3; V: TRBV4-3; DNA: TGCGCCAGCACCGCGTCTTACGGGGAGACAGATACGCAGTATTTT; CDR3: CASTASYGETDTQYF
size: NA; D: NA; J: TRBJ1-3; V: TRBV5-1; DNA: TGCGCCAGCAGCTTGCCCCAGGATTCGGTGGGTAGTGGAAACACCATATATTTT; CDR3: CASSLPQDSVGSGNTIYF
size: NA; D: TRBD1; J: TRBJ1-5; V: TRBV18; DNA: TGTGCCAGCTCACCGGAGACAGGGTCCAATCAGCCCCAGCATTTT; CDR3: CASSPETGSNQPQHF
size: NA; D: TRBD1; J: TRBJ1-6; V: TRBV4-2; DNA: TGTGCCAGCAGCCAAGAGGGGACAGGGGGTAATTCACCCCTCCACTTT; CDR3: CASSQEGTGGNSPLHF
size: NA; D: TRBD1; J: TRBJ2-1; V: TRBV5-4; DNA: TGTGCCAGCAGCTCTCAAACAGGGGATGAGCAGTTCTTC; CDR3: CASSSQTGDEQFF
size: NA; D: TRBD1; J: TRBJ1-5; V: TRBV10-2; DNA: TGCGCCAGCAATCGACAGGGGGCAAGTCAGCCCCAGCATTTT; CDR3: CASNRQGASQPQHF
size: NA; D: TRBD1; J: TRBJ2-7; V: TRBV19; DNA: TGTGCCAGTACCGATACAGGGGCTCTCTACGAGCAGTACTTC; CDR3: CASTDTGALYEQYF
size: NA; D: TRBD1; J: TRBJ1-1; V: TRBV7-2; DNA: TGTGCCAGCAGCCTCAACACAGGGGCCTACACTGAAGCTTTCTTT; CDR3: CASSLNTGAYTEAFF
size: NA; D: NA; J: TRBJ1-1; V: TRBV5-1; DNA: TGCGCCAGCAGCTTGGAGGCGGACACTGAAGCTTTCTTT; CDR3: CASSLEADTEAFF
size: NA; D: TRBD1; J: TRBJ1-6; V: TRBV19; DNA: TGTGCCAGTAGTATGGACAGGGGGGGGTATAATTCACCCCTCCACTTT; CDR3: CASSMDRGGYNSPLHF
size: NA; D: TRBD1; J: TRBJ1-3; V: TRBV5-5; DNA: TGTGCCAGCAGTTATACAGGGGGCTTGGCGGGAAACACCATATATTTT; CDR3: CASSYTGGLAGNTIYF
size: NA; D: NA; J: TRBJ2-5; V: TRBV6-2/TRBV6-3; DNA: TGTGCCAGCAGTGCAATTCCCGGACAGCTCTCTGAAGAGACCCAGTACTTC; CDR3: CASSAIPGQLSEETQYF
size: NA; D: NA; J: TRBJ1-2; V: TRBV15; DNA: TGTGCCACCAGCAGAGGGGGGGAGGGAAACTATGGCTACACCTTC; CDR3: CATSRGGEGNYGYTF
size: NA; D: NA; J: TRBJ2-7; V: TRBV6-5; DNA: TGTGCCAGCAGTTACTCGCCAGGGGAGGGCTCCTACGAGCAGTACTTC; CDR3: CASSYSPGEGSYEQYF
size: NA; D: TRBD1; J: TRBJ1-2; V: TRBV6-1; DNA: TGTGCCAGCAGTGAAGGGACAGGGGTTGGCTACACCTTC; CDR3: CASSEGTGVGYTF
size: NA; D: TRBD1; J: TRBJ1-5; V: TRBV4-3; DNA: TGCGCCAGCAGCCAAGATTCCAGGGGGCAGGGGCCCCAGCATTTT; CDR3: CASSQDSRGQGPQHF
size: once; D: TRBD2; J: TRBJ2-6; V: TRBV4-3; DNA: TGCGCCAGCAGCCAAGATAGCGGGTCAGCTGGGGCCAACGTCCTGACTTTC; CDR3: CASSQDSGSAGANVLTF
size: NA; D: NA; J: TRBJ2-7; V: TRBV6-5; DNA: TGTGCCAGCAGCTACAGGGGGGGACCCTACGAGCAGTACTTC; CDR3: CASSYRGGPYEQYF
size: NA; D: NA; J: TRBJ2-1; V: TRBV6-5; DNA: TGTGCCACCCGACTAGGGACCCACTACAATGAGCAGTTCTTC; CDR3: CATRLGTHYNEQFF
size: NA; D: TRBD2; J: TRBJ2-3; V: TRBV5-4; DNA: TGTGCCAGCAGCTTGCAGCGGGGGCTAAACACAGATACGCAGTATTTT; CDR3: CASSLQRGLNTDTQYF
size: NA; D: TRBD2; J: TRBJ2-1; V: TRBV5-1; DNA: TGCGCCAGCAGCTTAACTAGCGGAACCTACAATGAGCAGTTCTTC; CDR3: CASSLTSGTYNEQFF
size: NA; D: TRBD2; J: TRBJ2-5; V: TRBV5-1; DNA: TGCGCCAGCAGCGGAACTAGCGGGGCGGGCCAAGAGACCCAGTACTTC; CDR3: CASSGTSGAGQETQYF
size: NA; D: TRBD1; J: TRBJ2-7; V: TRBV5-1; DNA: TGCGCCAGCGGACAGGGTTGGGGCTCCTACGAGCAGTACTTC; CDR3: CASGQGWGSYEQYF
size: NA; D: TRBD2; J: TRBJ2-3; V: TRBV10-3; DNA: TGTGCCATCAGTGTACTAGCGGGGGGTATGGCAGATACGCAGTATTTT; CDR3: CAISVLAGGMADTQYF